This T cell receptor beta chain was captured in a study of T-cell memory formation after mild COVID-19. Overall study: Largely donor-specific TCR clusters were found.

A note on this clonotype: Its antigen is unidentified.

CDR3 length: 16 amino acids. Germline assignment: CDR1 SGHTA and CDR2 FQGNSA. Trimming cost V 0 bases and J 3 bases; bases outside gene matches: 6. One entry per CDR3 protein, called by TCRdb with MiXCR from the 5' RACE reads. The sample has about 290,000 distinct CDR3 sequences, approximately 15% seen once. Study-wide results and caveats: Pre-infection memory held some responding clones, suggesting pre-existing cross-reactive T cells responded. Nothing showed for sure that second-wave clones peaking on day 37 were SARS-CoV-2 specific.

Material for sequencing was PBMCs or a T cell subset sorted from them (not recorded which). This rearrangement joins TRBV7-2 to TRBJ1-2, with 8 bases identical to TRBD1. This sequence was found in a young man who had mild COVID-19 (a few samples of this study predate the infection). Cell type and time point are not known. CDR3 loop: CASSLALTGGHYGYTF. The CDR3 nucleotides are TGTGCCAGCAGCTTAGCGCTAACAGGGGGTCACTATGGCTACACCTTC.